This T cell receptor beta chain stems from a study of shared clonotypes between healthy human individuals. General observations from the study: Only blood underwent sampling, and tissue repertoires likely differ.

The donors were adults (healthy and HIV-negative) with no recent acute infections or vaccinations. Splitting of each subset's genomic DNA was done evenly across several immunoSEQ plates. Replicate PCRs for unsorted PBMC used about 0.3 ug DNA (about 27,000 T cell genomes). Only in-frame clones appear in the TCRdb table, and some are missing; sequencing was by immunoSEQ multiplex PCR. The table lists about 600,000 clones, roughly four fifths of them singletons. As concerns this clone: Its antigen is currently unknown.

Germline V gene sequence: CDR1 ENHRY, CDR2 SYGVKD. Trimming pared 8 bases from V and 6 bases from J, leaving 13 bases between. The CDR3 runs to 13 residues. This receptor was taken from a woman in her thirties or forties in good health. Some clones in this sample may be carry-over from other donors' samples. V is TRBV10-3 and J is TRBJ2-2; D perhaps matches TRBD1 (5 bases). The sample was PBMCs. The CDR3 sequence: CAIGLRVAGELFF. The CDR3 region has the DNA TGTGCCATCGGGCTCAGGGTGGCCGGGGAGCTGTTTTTT.